The entry below describes one T cell receptor beta chain. Its antigen remains unidentified. It has no much larger one-base neighbor in the sample; base qualities were not kept. TCRbeta CDR3 regions were amplified from genomic DNA using the immunoSEQ Assay, a bias-controlled multiplex PCR. The original pipeline was this. Nucleated cell counts per sample were estimated from amplification of reference gene primers within the assay. To quantify the absolute abundance of each unique TCRbeta CDR3 rearrangement, sequence reads were collapsed and filtered. For each sample, productive Simpson clonality was calculated as the square root of Simpson's diversity index across productive rearrangements. In TCRdb, the immuneACCESS table is reduced to in-frame sequences with V and J assigned. These tables do not hold every clone; where another copy was compared, an unresolved V gene accounts for under half, and the others remain unexplained. V and J calls and clone size follow that table, whereas D and trimming were derived from the DNA. This sample gives 80,000 to 85,000 clones in total; about four fifths of them show up just once. About 12% of the sample rests with the top ten.

Trimming removed 5 bases from V and 2 bases from J, leaving 12 bases between the germline ends. Including cysteine and phenylalanine, the CDR3 has 14 amino acids. Only CDR3 DNA remains: 42 bases, in frame from the first base. The germline V gene (reference sequence) gives CDR1 as PRHDT and CDR2 as FYEKMQ. The source of the sample is a study of blood T cell repertoires in COVID-19 (dated by TCRdb to between 2020 and 2021). Regarding the research as a whole: The collaborator samples originated in the United States, Italy and Spain and spanned the acute and convalescent phases of COVID-19. HLA class I and class II types, where available, came from metadata supplied by the sample provider rather than from assay-based typing. Deeply sampled blood TCRbeta repertoires from subjects exposed to, actively infected with, or recovered from COVID-19 were included in the dataset. The repertoires were released in a freely available public database meant as a resource for research on the immune response to SARS-CoV-2. Samples came from the ongoing ImmuneRACE study (first 160 participants) plus 1,254 subjects from 6 global collaborators. The prospective study material was composed of cDNA or gDNA derived from T cells, B-cell-depleted T cells, or PBMCs. The sample metadata nearly always contained a de-identified subject ID, COVID-19 status, age in years and sex.

Collaborating institutions collected whole blood in K2EDTA tubes following their own protocols. Collaborator samples were shipped for TCRbeta analysis as frozen whole blood, isolated PBMCs, or DNA extracted from either sample type. General findings and caveats noted by the study authors: How much clinical and demographic metadata was included differed by source and by participant, and the metadata was provided uncurated.

The material sequenced was peripheral blood. This receptor was taken from a human donor in a cohort sampled during active COVID-19. The chain employs TRBV13 and TRBJ1-1, with the D gene not confidently named. The nucleotide sequence reads TGTGCCAGCAGCCCCACTCAGGCAAACACTGAAGCTTTCTTT. Translated, this gives CASSPTQANTEAFF.